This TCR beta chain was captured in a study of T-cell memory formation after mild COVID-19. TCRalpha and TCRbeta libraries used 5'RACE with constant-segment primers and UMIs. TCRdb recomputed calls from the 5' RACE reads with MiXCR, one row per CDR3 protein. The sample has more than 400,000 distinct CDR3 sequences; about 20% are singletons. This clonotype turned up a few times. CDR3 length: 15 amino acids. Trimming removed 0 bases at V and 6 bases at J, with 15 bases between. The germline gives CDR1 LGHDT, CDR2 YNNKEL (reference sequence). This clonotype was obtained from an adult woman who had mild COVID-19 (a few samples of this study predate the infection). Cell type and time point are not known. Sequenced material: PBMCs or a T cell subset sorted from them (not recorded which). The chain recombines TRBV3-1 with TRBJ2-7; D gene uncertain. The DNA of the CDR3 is TGTGCCAGCAGCCAAGATAACATGCAGGTCACCGAGCAGTACTTC. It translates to CASSQDNMQVTEQYF.